One sample yielded the 24 T cell receptor beta chains listed below, sequenced in a study of HIV-infected patients and healthy controls. cDNA was made from 500 ng RNA using alpha and beta constant primers. Alpha and beta chain libraries were made separately by chain-specific third strand synthesis with multiplexing indices. TCRdb used MiXCR to reprocess the 5' RACE reads, holding one entry per CDR3 protein. The table lists 18,000 or so distinct CDR3 sequences, about 9% of them singletons. Roughly three months, about 14 weeks, into antiretroviral therapy, follow-up blood was collected. Whole blood was used without fractionation, so all unsorted peripheral T cells were included. The sequencing here drew on blood, taken during antiretroviral therapy. Receptor source: an adult with HIV infection.

This clonotype was counted between two and nine times. The chain has TRBV5-1 and TRBJ2-1, with 9 nucleotides matching TRBD1. J lost 7 bases, V lost 5 bases, and 10 bases had no gene match. Germline lookup yields CDR1 SGHRS and CDR2 YFSETQ. This CDR3 is 15 amino acids long. CDR3 in DNA: TGCGCCAGCAGGGAAGTGGACAGGGGAAGAAATGAGCAGTTCTTC. It codes for CASREVDRGRNEQFF.

This clonotype has ten or more counts. V gene TRBV28 combines with J gene TRBJ2-2; 8 positions match TRBD1. The junction had 10 bases not matched to a gene; V was cut back by 5 bases and J by 5 bases. Germline V CDR1 and CDR2: MDHEN, SYDVKM. The CDR3 is 16 residues long. This chain's CDR3 is CASSPQDRVATGELFF. The CDR3 DNA reads TGTGCCAGCAGTCCCCAGGACAGGGTCGCTACCGGGGAGCTGTTTTTT.

This clonotype is medium-sized within its sample. The chain recombines TRBV6-6 with TRBJ2-1; no definite D call. Germline V gene data show CDR1 as MNHNY and CDR2 as SVGAGI (reference sequence). V lost 2 bases and J lost 4, with 9 bases in between. CDR3 size: 14 residues. For the CDR3, the DNA is TGTGCCAGCAGTTACCCGGGCCCTTACAATGAGCAGTTCTTC. Its protein product is CASSYPGPYNEQFF.

This clonotype was seen ten or more times. This chain connects TRBV27 to TRBJ1-1; D not resolved. The CDR3 loop spans 13 amino acids. The V and J ends lost 8 bases and 5 bases respectively, with 15 bases between them. Germline assignment: CDR1 MNHEY and CDR2 SMNVEV (reference sequence). For the CDR3, the DNA is TGTGCCAGCGCTTCGATAAGGAGGACTGAAGCTTTCTTT. The encoded protein is CASASIRRTEAFF.

This clonotype was picked up many times. V gene TRBV7-9 combines with J gene TRBJ2-7; D is unclear. V was shortened by 5 bases and J by 6 bases, with 11 bases between the two germline ends. This CDR3 spans 12 amino acids. Germline CDR1 SEHNR, CDR2 FQNEAQ (reference sequence). CDR3 nucleotide sequence: TGTGCCAGCAGCCCGCCGGAAGGCGAGCAGTACTTC. Translation gives CASSPPEGEQYF.

This clonotype was recorded many times. The chain carries TRBV25-1 and TRBJ1-2, with 7 nucleotides matching TRBD1. J lost 1 base, V lost 4 bases, and 6 bases had no gene match. The V gene's germline CDR1 is MGHDK and CDR2 SYGVNS. The CDR3 has 15 residues. This CDR3 is CASSADRVYNYGYTF. As DNA, the CDR3 is TGTGCCAGCAGTGCCGACAGGGTGTATAACTATGGCTACACCTTC.

The table lists this clonotype with many counts. This chain connects TRBV5-1 to TRBJ2-7, with D possibly being TRBD2 (5 bases). Germline CDR1 is SGHRS and CDR2 is YFSETQ. The CDR3 contains 16 residues. V was trimmed by 0 bases and J by 2 bases, leaving 15 bases between them. The CDR3 DNA follows: TGCGCCAGCAGCTTGGAAGGCGGGTACAGCCCCTACGAGCAGTACTTC. Protein sequence: CASSLEGGYSPYEQYF.

This clonotype is classed as medium-sized. The chain links TRBV13 to TRBJ2-5; TRBD2 agrees at 9 bases. Looked up from germline, CDR1 is PRHDT and CDR2 is FYEKMQ (reference sequence). This CDR3 spans 17 amino acids. The V segment lost 5 bases and the J segment 1 base; nucleotides outside the gene matches: 11. CDR3 coding DNA: TGTGCCAGCAGCAATTGGTTCCAGCGGGAGGCCCAAGAGACCCAGTACTTC. This translates into CASSNWFQREAQETQYF.

This clonotype was counted ten times or more. The gene calls are TRBV6-6 and TRBJ2-1, with TRBD2 matching 8 bases. The trim removed 6 bases at V and 8 bases at J, leaving 12 bases unmatched. The CDR3 contains 15 residues. Germline V gene sequence: CDR1 MNHNY, CDR2 SVGAGI (reference sequence). The CDR3 loop is CASRETSGGPHEQFF. CDR3 sequence (DNA): TGTGCCAGCAGAGAAACTAGCGGAGGGCCCCATGAGCAGTTCTTC.

This clonotype occurred many times. The chain uses TRBV27 and TRBJ1-2; D is uncertain. This CDR3 has 14 amino acids. Germline V CDR1 and CDR2: MNHEY, SMNVEV (reference sequence). Trimming left V 4 bases short and J 1 base short, with 10 bases between. CDR3 amino acids: CASSSASLNYGYTF. The CDR3 region has the DNA TGTGCCAGCAGTTCGGCATCACTTAACTATGGCTACACCTTC.

This clonotype has at least ten counts. J is TRBJ2-5 and V is TRBV7-8, with D possibly called TRBD1 or TRBD2 (6 bases each). The CDR3 covers 14 residues. Trimming took 7 bases from V and 8 from J, leaving 20 bases between them. CDR1 is SGHVS, CDR2 FQNEAQ, per germline. The CDR3 sequence is CASTGTGGVGTQYF. CDR3 bases: TGTGCCAGCACCGGAACCGGGGGCGTTGGAACCCAGTACTTC.

This clonotype was recorded many times. The V gene is TRBV19, the J gene TRBJ1-5; D is ambiguous. This CDR3 spans 15 amino acids. Germline CDR1 and CDR2: LNHDA and SQIVND (reference sequence). Trimming took 7 bases from V and 0 from J, leaving 13 bases between them. The CDR3 coding sequence is TGTGCCAGTAAAGGGCCCGAGTATAGCAATCAGCCCCAGCATTTT. This encodes CASKGPEYSNQPQHF.

This clonotype has at least ten counts. The CDR3 DNA sequence: TGTGCCAGCAGTCCGTACGGCACTGAAGCTTTCTTT. Translated: CASSPYGTEAFF. The gene calls are TRBV12-3 or TRBV12-4 and TRBJ1-1; D is undetermined. CDR3 length: 12 amino acids. V was pared by 5 bases and J by 4 bases, with 8 bases between.

This clonotype was picked up many times. The chain links TRBV24-1 to TRBJ1-1, with D unresolved. Germline assignment: CDR1 KGHDR and CDR2 SFDVKD. This CDR3 region has 13 residues. Trimming took 3 bases from V and 3 from J, leaving 7 bases between them. The CDR3 protein is CATSDGQHTEAFF. DNA for the CDR3: TGTGCCACCAGTGATGGGCAGCACACTGAAGCTTTCTTT.

This chain links TRBV7-8 with TRBJ1-5, with unresolved D. Germline CDR1 reads SGHVS; CDR2 reads FQNEAQ. The CDR3 has 15 residues. The V and J ends lost 7 bases and 2 bases respectively, with 15 bases between them. The CDR3, as DNA: TGTGCCAGCACCCTAGGTAGTGGGGGCAATCAGCCCCAGCATTTT. Amino acid sequence: CASTLGSGGNQPQHF.

This clonotype was counted ten times or more. The chain recombines TRBV5-5 with TRBJ2-3; weak D call: TRBD2 (6 bases). V was clipped by 4 bases and J by 0 bases, with 15 bases between them. This CDR3 is built from 16 residues. Germline loops: CDR1 SGHKS, CDR2 YYEKEE (reference sequence). In DNA form, the CDR3 reads TGTGCCAGCAGCCCGGGGGTTGGACTTAGCACAGATACGCAGTATTTT. It encodes CASSPGVGLSTDTQYF.

In its sample, this clonotype was seen many times. The V call is TRBV9, the J call TRBJ1-2, with 8 positions matching TRBD1. The CDR3 covers 14 residues. Germline lookup yields CDR1 SGDLS and CDR2 YYNGEE. V dropped 3 bases and J dropped 6; count of bases not matched to a gene: 7. The CDR3, as DNA: TGTGCCAGCAGCGGACTCAGGGGGCCCGATGGCTACACCTTC. Translation gives CASSGLRGPDGYTF.

This clonotype is labeled medium-sized (0.01 to 0.1%). V gene TRBV11-2 combines with J gene TRBJ2-7; perhaps D is TRBD1 or TRBD2 (5 bases each). The CDR3 extends over 18 amino acids. The V end was cut by 0 bases, the J end by 0 bases, with 18 bases between. Germline V CDR1 and CDR2: SGHAT, FQNNGV. CDR3: CASSLDWGSGPSSYEQYF. The CDR3 bases are TGTGCCAGCAGCTTAGATTGGGGCTCGGGACCGAGCTCCTACGAGCAGTACTTC.

Many counts were recorded for this clonotype. The gene calls are TRBV28 and TRBJ1-5; D perhaps matches TRBD1 (6 bases). This CDR3 spans 15 amino acids. Trimming took 4 bases from V and 6 from J, leaving 16 bases between them. Germline assignment: CDR1 MDHEN and CDR2 SYDVKM. The CDR3 DNA follows: TGTGCCAGCAGTTATTATGGGGGGCGCGGTCAGCCCCAGCATTTT. Protein: CASSYYGGRGQPQHF.

This clonotype was seen only a few times. V and J are TRBV7-2 and TRBJ2-1, with 7 bases that match TRBD1. The CDR3 loop spans 15 amino acids. Germline trimming cut 1 base from V and 2 bases from J; bases unmatched to any gene: 2. The germline gives CDR1 SGHTA, CDR2 FQGNSA. CDR3 amino acids: CASSLEQGTYNEQFF. For the CDR3, the DNA is TGTGCCAGCAGCTTAGAACAGGGGACCTACAATGAGCAGTTCTTC.

This clonotype was observed many times. The chain combines TRBV27 with TRBJ1-4; D not certain. The CDR3 has 16 amino acids. The germline V and J ends were trimmed by 3 bases and 5 bases, with 16 bases remaining between them. The germline gives CDR1 MNHEY, CDR2 SMNVEV (reference sequence). The CDR3 region is CASSLFSGSWNEKLFF. The CDR3 DNA reads TGTGCCAGCAGTTTGTTCTCGGGGTCCTGGAATGAAAAACTGTTTTTT. Based on the CDR3 plus reference TRBV27 and TRBJ1-4, the full variable domain is EAQVTQNPRYLITVTGKKLTVTCSQNMNHEYMSWYRQDPGLGLRQIYYSMNVEVTDKGDVPEGYKVSRKEKRNFPLILESPSPNQTSLYFCASSLFSGSWNEKLFFGSGTQLSVL.

There are many counts of this clonotype. The rearrangement links TRBV11-3 to TRBJ2-1; D unclear. This CDR3 has 14 amino acids. Germline V gene data show CDR1 as SGHNT and CDR2 as YENEEA. V was clipped by 3 bases and J by 5 bases, with 11 bases between them. CDR3 sequence: CASSFYPADNEQFF. The CDR3 DNA is TGTGCCAGCAGCTTTTACCCGGCAGACAATGAGCAGTTCTTC.

The genes are TRBV11-3 and TRBJ2-3; D possibly matches TRBD1 or TRBD2 (6 bases each). The ends were cut back, 0 bases at V and 5 bases at J, with 18 bases in the middle. Germline V gene lookup returns CDR1 SGHNT and CDR2 YENEEA. The CDR3 is 17 residues long. This CDR3 reads CASSLESGVGGRDTQYF. Written as DNA, the CDR3 is TGTGCCAGCAGCTTAGAGTCTGGAGTCGGGGGCAGAGATACGCAGTATTTT.

This clonotype was found many times. The chain joins TRBV5-4 to TRBJ1-2; D possibly corresponds to TRBD1 (6 bases). The V gene's germline CDR1 is SGHNT and CDR2 YYREEE (reference sequence). Trimming stripped 6 bases from V and 8 bases from J, with 20 bases between. The CDR3 is 14 residues long. This CDR3 reads CASTPGGGRLGYTF. CDR3 in DNA: TGTGCCAGCACCCCCGGCGGGGGCCGTTTGGGCTACACCTTC.